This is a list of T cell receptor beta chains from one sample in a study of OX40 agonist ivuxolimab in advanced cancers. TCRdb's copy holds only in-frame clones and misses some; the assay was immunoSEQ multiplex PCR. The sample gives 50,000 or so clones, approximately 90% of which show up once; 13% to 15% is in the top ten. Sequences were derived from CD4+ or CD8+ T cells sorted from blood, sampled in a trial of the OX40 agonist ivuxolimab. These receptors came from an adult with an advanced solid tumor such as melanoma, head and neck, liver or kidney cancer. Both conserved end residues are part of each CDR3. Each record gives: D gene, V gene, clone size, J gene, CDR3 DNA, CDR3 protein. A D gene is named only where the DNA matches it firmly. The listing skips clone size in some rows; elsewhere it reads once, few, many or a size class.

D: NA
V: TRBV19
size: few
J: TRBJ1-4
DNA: TGTGCCAGTAGTATAGGTGGACGGTTTAATGAAAAACTGTTTTTT
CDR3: CASSIGGRFNEKLFF

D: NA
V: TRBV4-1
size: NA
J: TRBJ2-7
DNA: TGCGCCAGCAGCCCCCCTGGGGGGATGGGTAGGGGGGTATACGAGCAGTACTTC
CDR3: CASSPPGGMGRGVYEQYF

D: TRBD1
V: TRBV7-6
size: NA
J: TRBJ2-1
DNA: TGTGCCAGCAGTCAAGACAGGGGTGAAACCTACAATGAGCAGTTCTTC
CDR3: CASSQDRGETYNEQFF

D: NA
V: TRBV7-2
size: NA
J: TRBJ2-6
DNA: TGTGCCAGCAGCTTTTCCCGGGGTAGGCCTGGGGCCAACGTCCTGACTTTC
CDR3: CASSFSRGRPGANVLTF

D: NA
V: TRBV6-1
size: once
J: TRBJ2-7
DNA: TGTGCCAGCAGTGAATTCGCCCCCTACGAGCAGTACTTC
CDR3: CASSEFAPYEQYF

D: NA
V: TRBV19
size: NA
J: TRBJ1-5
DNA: TGTGCCAGTAGTATAACCGGGACGTCTAGCAATCAGCCCCAGCATTTT
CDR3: CASSITGTSSNQPQHF

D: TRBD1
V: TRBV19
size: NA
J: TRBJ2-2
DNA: TGTGCCAGCCGTTGGACGGACAGGGCGCCCGGGGAGCTGTTTTTT
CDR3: CASRWTDRAPGELFF

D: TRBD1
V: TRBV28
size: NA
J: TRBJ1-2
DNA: TGTGCCAGCAGCTCCCCCTCCGGGACAGCCTATGGCTACACCTTC
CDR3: CASSSPSGTAYGYTF

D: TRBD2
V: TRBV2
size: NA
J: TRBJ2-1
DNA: TGTGCCAGCAGGGATGCTAGCGGGATTGTTTATGAGCAGTTCTTC
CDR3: CASRDASGIVYEQFF

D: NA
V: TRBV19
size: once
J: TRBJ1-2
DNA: TGTGCCAGTAGATTCTGGCCGGGGGCGGCCTATGGCTACACCTTC
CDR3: CASRFWPGAAYGYTF

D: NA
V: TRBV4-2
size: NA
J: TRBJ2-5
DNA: TGTGCCAGCAGCCACGGAGTGGAGTGGGAGACCCAGTACTTC
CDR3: CASSHGVEWETQYF

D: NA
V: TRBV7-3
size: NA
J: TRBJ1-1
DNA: TGTGCCAGCAGCAACCAGGCGGCAGGATGGACTGAAGCTTTCTTT
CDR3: CASSNQAAGWTEAFF

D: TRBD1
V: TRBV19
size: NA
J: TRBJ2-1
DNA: TGTGCCAGTAATAATGGGAGGGGACAGGGAAAGAATGAGCAGTTCTTC
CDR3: CASNNGRGQGKNEQFF

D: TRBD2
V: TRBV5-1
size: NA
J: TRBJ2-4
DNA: TGCGCCAGCAGCTTATGGACTAGCGGGAGTGGGGCCAAAAACATTCAGTACTTC
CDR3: CASSLWTSGSGAKNIQYF

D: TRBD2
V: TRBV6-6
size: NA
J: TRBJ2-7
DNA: TGTGCCAGCAGGAGTACTAGCGGGAGCGCCTACGAGCAGTACTTC
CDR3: CASRSTSGSAYEQYF

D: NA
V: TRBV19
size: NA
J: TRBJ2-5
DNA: TGTGCCAGTAGTATGACTAGGCGGGAGACCCAGTACTTC
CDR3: CASSMTRRETQYF

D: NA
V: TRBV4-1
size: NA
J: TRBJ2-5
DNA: TGCGCCAGCAGCCAATTGGGGACCGCGGAAGAGACCCAGTACTTC
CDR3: CASSQLGTAEETQYF

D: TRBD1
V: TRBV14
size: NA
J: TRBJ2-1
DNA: TGTGCCAGCAGCCCGCAGGGGGCTGCGGCCTACAATGAGCAGTTCTTC
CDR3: CASSPQGAAAYNEQFF

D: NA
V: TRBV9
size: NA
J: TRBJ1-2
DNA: TGTGCCAGCAGCCCTAACAAACTTTATGGCTACACCTTC
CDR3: CASSPNKLYGYTF

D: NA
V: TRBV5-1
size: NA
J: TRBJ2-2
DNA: TGCGCCAGCAGAAGCGACGTTGCGAACACCGGGGAGCTGTTTTTT
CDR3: CASRSDVANTGELFF

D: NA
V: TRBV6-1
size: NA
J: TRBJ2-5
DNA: TGTGCCAGCAGTATGCGGGTCCGTGGGGAGACCCAGTACTTC
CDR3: CASSMRVRGETQYF

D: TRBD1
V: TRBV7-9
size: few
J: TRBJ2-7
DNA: TGTGCCAGCAGCACACCCGGGACAGGGATATACGAGCAGTACTTC
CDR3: CASSTPGTGIYEQYF

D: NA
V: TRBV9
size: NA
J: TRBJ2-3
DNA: TGTGCCAGCAGCTCCGGGACACACCGCACAGATACGCAGTATTTT
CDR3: CASSSGTHRTDTQYF

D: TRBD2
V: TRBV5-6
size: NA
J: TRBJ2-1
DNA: TGTGCCAGCAGCTTAACGTGGCGGGAGGCCTACAATGAGCAGTTCTTC
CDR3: CASSLTWREAYNEQFF

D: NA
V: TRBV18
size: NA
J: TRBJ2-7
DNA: TGTGCCAGCTCACAGGGGACCGGAGGCTACGAGCAGTACTTC
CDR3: CASSQGTGGYEQYF

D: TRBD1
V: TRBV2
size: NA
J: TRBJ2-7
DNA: TGTGCCAGCAACCAGATTGGGACAGGGGGCGAGCAGTACTTC
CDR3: CASNQIGTGGEQYF

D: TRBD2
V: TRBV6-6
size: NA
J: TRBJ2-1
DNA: TGTGCCAGCAGTGTAGCGGGAGGGCGTGAGCAGTTCTTC
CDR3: CASSVAGGREQFF

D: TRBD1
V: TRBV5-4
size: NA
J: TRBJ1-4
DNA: TGTGCCAGCAGCCACCCCGGGACAGATGAAAAACTGTTTTTT
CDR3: CASSHPGTDEKLFF

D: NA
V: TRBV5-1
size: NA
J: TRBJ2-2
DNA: TGCGCCAGCAGCGGGGCCAGGGGAGGCACCGGGGAGCTGTTTTTT
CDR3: CASSGARGGTGELFF

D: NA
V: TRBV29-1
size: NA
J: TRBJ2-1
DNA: TGCAGCGGGGGGGAGGTTGAGCAGTTCTTC
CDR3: CSGGEVEQFF

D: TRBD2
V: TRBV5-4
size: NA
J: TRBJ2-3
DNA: TGTGCCAGCAGCTTGGTCCCCGGGACAGGGACCGGACTAGCGGGAGATACGCAGTATTTT
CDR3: CASSLVPGTGTGLAGDTQYF

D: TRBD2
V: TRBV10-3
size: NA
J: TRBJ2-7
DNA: TGTGCCACACGCAACAGCGGGAGTAACGAGCAGTACTTC
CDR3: CATRNSGSNEQYF

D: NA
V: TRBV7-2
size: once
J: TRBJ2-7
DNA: TGTGCCAGCAGCTTAGCACCCCAAGGGGCCTACGAGCAGTACTTC
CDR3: CASSLAPQGAYEQYF

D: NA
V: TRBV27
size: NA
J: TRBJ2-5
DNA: TGTGCCAGCAGTTCTCTCCTTGGGGTATGGGGGACCCAGTACTTC
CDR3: CASSSLLGVWGTQYF

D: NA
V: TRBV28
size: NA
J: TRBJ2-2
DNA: TGTGCCAGCAGGATCTATGGGGGCGGTAACACCGGGGAGCTGTTTTTT
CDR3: CASRIYGGGNTGELFF

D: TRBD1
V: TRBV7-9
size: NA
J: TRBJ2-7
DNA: TGTGCCAGCAGCCTCCGGGACAGGATCTACGAGCAGTACTTC
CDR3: CASSLRDRIYEQYF

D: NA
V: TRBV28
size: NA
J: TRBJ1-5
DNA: TGTGCCAGCAGTTTACTCACAGGGAACAATCAGCCCCAGCATTTT
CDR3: CASSLLTGNNQPQHF

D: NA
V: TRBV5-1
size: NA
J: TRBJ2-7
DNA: TGCGCCAGCAGCTTCGAACAGCTCAAAAACGAGCAGTACTTC
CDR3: CASSFEQLKNEQYF

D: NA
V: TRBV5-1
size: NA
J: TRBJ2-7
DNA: TGCGCCAGCAACCAAGGGAGGACGGCCGCCTACGAGCAGTACTTC
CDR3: CASNQGRTAAYEQYF

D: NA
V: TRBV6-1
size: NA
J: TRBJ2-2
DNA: TGTGCCAGCAGTGAAGAAGGACAGAGAAACACCGGGGAGCTGTTTTTT
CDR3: CASSEEGQRNTGELFF

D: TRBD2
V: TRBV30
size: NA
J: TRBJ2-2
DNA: TGTGCCTGGAGGACTAGCGGGACCGGGGAGCTGTTTTTT
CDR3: CAWRTSGTGELFF

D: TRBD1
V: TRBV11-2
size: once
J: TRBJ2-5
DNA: TGTGCCAGCAGCTTATACCGGACAGGGCGCAGGGAGGAGACCCAGTACTTC
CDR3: CASSLYRTGRREETQYF

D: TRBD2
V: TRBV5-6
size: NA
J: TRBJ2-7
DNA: TGTGCCAGCAGCCCGGCATCTCGGACTAGCGGGAATCTTTACGAGCAGTACTTC
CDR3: CASSPASRTSGNLYEQYF

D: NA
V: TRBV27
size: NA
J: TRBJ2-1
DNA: TGTGCCAGCAGTTTATCCAGGACAGAACCATTTCTTCCCAGCGATGAGCAGTTCTTC
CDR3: CASSLSRTEPFLPSDEQFF

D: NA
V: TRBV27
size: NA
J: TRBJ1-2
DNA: TGTGCCAGCAGCCGACGGGGGGGTGGCTACACCTTC
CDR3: CASSRRGGGYTF

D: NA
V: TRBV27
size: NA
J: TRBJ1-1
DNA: TGTGCCAGCGGGATATCAGGGAAAACTGAAGCTTTCTTT
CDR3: CASGISGKTEAFF

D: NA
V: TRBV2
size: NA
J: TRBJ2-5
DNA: TGTGCCAGCAGTGAGGGTTGGGAGACCCAGTACTTC
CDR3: CASSEGWETQYF

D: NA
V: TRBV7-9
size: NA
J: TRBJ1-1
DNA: TGTGCCAGCAGCCCGGTAAGTCCAGGGATCCGGAACACTGAAGCTTTCTTT
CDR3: CASSPVSPGIRNTEAFF

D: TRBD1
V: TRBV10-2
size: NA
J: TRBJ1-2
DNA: TGCGCCAGCAGTGAACAGGGGGACAACTATGGCTACACCTTC
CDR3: CASSEQGDNYGYTF

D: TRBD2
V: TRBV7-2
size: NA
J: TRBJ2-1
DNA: TGTGCCAGCAGCTTCACCTTCCCGGGAGGGCCTGTGGATGAGCAGTTCTTC
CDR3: CASSFTFPGGPVDEQFF

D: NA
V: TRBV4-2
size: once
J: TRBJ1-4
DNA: TGTGCCAGCAGCCCTCAACAGGGTGTGGGGGAAAAACTGTTTTTT
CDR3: CASSPQQGVGEKLFF

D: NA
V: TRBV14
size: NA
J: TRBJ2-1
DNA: TGTGCCAGCAGCCAAGATAGGTGGAGGTCCTACAATGAGCAGTTCTTC
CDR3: CASSQDRWRSYNEQFF